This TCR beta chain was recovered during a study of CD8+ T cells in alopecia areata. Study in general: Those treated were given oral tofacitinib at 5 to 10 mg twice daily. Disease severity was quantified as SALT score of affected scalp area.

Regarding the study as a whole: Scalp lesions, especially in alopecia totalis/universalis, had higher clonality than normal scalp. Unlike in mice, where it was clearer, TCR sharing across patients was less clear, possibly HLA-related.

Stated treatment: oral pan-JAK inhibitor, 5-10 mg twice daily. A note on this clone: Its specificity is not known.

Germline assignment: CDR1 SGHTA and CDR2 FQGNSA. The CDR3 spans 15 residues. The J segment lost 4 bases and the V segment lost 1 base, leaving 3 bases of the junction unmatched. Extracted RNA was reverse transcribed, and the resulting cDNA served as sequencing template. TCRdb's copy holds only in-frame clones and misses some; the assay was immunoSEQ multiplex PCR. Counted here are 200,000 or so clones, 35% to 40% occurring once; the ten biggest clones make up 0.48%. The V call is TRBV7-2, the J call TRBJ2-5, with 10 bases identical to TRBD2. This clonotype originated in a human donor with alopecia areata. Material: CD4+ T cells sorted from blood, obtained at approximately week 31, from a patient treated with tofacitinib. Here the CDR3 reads CASSLGLAGAETQYF. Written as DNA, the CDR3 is TGTGCCAGCAGCTTAGGGCTAGCGGGAGCAGAGACCCAGTACTTC.